Below are 5 T cell receptor beta chains sequenced from a single sample in a study of CD8+CD57+ T cells in acquired aplastic anemia. Both TCR beta VDJ combination and CDR3 sequence profiling were carried out. Genomic DNA was the template for this profiling. From the reads, TCRdb called clonotypes with MiXCR, one entry per CDR3 protein. This sample carries around 250,000 distinct CDR3 sequences, 82% of them seen once, and the ten largest clones take 42%. CD8+CD57+ cell expansion had been shown by flow cytometry in patients chosen for sequencing. Material: sorted CD4+, CD8+, or CD8+CD57+ T cells (not recorded which) from PBMCs. The receptor set was obtained from a human donor with aplastic anemia.

The chain combines TRBV10-1 with TRBJ2-3; the match to TRBD2 covers 12 bases. Germline V gives CDR1 WNHNN, CDR2 SYGVQD (reference sequence). Trimming cost V 4 bases and J 4 bases; bases outside gene matches: 15. The CDR3 is 19 amino acids. The DNA for the CDR3 is TGCGCCAGCAGTGGTCCGCTAGCGGGGGGGCAGGACCGTGCAGATACGCAGTATTTT. Its protein is CASSGPLAGGQDRADTQYF.

A remark on this clonotype: It is likely a read error, because the conserved phenylalanine at the end of the CDR3 is missing. The DNA is omitted, as the CDR3 cannot be located on it reliably, and the CDR3 follows TCRdb's listing. The J gene is TRBJ2-7, the V gene TRBV7-2; the DNA was not compared with TRBD1, the D call given in the table. Germline V gene data show CDR1 as SGHTA and CDR2 as FQGNSA. The CDR3 is 13 amino acids long, termini counted. The CDR3 sequence: CASSHSPEGTALS.

The chain couples TRBV2 to TRBJ2-1, with TRBD2 matching 7 bases. CDR1 and CDR2 from the germline V gene are SNHLY and FYNNEI. CDR3 length equals 13 residues. The V and J ends lost 4 bases and 7 bases, in that order; junction bases with no gene match: 4. This chain's CDR3 is CASSVWGGNEQFF. In DNA form, the CDR3 reads TGTGCCAGCAGTGTATGGGGGGGGAATGAGCAGTTCTTC.

This chain connects TRBV7-2 to TRBJ2-3; TRBD2 agrees at 13 bases. The trim removed 0 bases at V and 6 bases at J, leaving 6 bases unmatched. Germline V lookup: CDR1 SGHTA, CDR2 FQGNSA. The CDR3 is 17 amino acids. As DNA, the CDR3 is TGTGCCAGCAGCTTAGCTTTACTAGCGGGAGGGTGGGATACGCAGTATTTT. It encodes CASSLALLAGGWDTQYF.

The chain employs TRBV7-2 and TRBJ1-1; D is undetermined. CDR1 is SGHTA, CDR2 FQGNSA, per germline. The V end lost 3 bases, the J end lost 13 bases, and 24 bases lay between the germline ends. The CDR3 totals 15 residues. The CDR3 region has the DNA TGTGCCAGCAGCTTGGATCAGAACTATGGCTACACAGTTTTCTTT. It yields the protein CASSLDQNYGYTVFF.